The 7 T cell receptor beta chains below were found in one sample sequenced in a study of cytomegalovirus exposure and HLA in healthy donors. With 60 Vbeta and 13 Jbeta primers, the PCR was carried out. TCRdb's table, derived via immunoSEQ multiplex PCR, lists solely in-frame clones and lacks some. The sample yields 150,000 to 200,000 clones, roughly 80% seen once. The sequenced material came from PBMCs. The origin of the receptors is a man aged 18 to 35 in good health and CMV-seronegative.

The rearrangement joins TRBV11-1 to TRBJ2-3, with D maybe TRBD2 (5 bases). V gave up 5 bases and J gave up 2 bases, with 23 bases separating them. In germline, CDR1 is SGHAT, CDR2 FQDESV (reference sequence). This CDR3 is built from 18 residues. The CDR3 here is CASSRSPLLGSYTDTQYF. As DNA, the CDR3 is TGTGCCAGCAGCCGTTCGCCCCTACTAGGCTCTTACACAGATACGCAGTATTTT. The complete variable domain, with remaining parts taken from reference TRBV11-1 and TRBJ2-3, reads EAEVAQSPRYKITEKSQAVAFWCDPISGHATLYWYRQILGQGPELLVQFQDESVVDDSQLPKDRFSAERLKGVDSTLKIQPAELGDSAMYLCASSRSPLLGSYTDTQYFGPGTRLTVL.

There are a few counts of this clone. The chain links TRBV11-3 to TRBJ2-5, with unresolved D. Trimming took off 1 base at V and 7 bases at J, with 10 bases between the two ends. The germline V gene encodes CDR1 SGHNT and CDR2 YENEEA. The CDR3 covers 13 residues. The CDR3 nucleotides are TGTGCCAGCAGCTTAGCGACCTCGGGGACCCAGTACTTC. As protein: CASSLATSGTQYF. The full variable domain, completed using reference TRBV11-3 and TRBJ2-5, is EAGVVQSPRYKIIEKKQPVAFWCNPISGHNTLYWYLQNLGQGPELLIRYENEEAVDDSQLPKDRFSAERLKGVDSTLKIQPAELGDSAVYLCASSLATSGTQYFGPGTRLLVL.

The genes are TRBV27 and TRBJ1-2; 8 bases agree with TRBD1. V trimming: 6 bases; J trimming: 4 bases; junction bases outside the gene matches: 4. CDR1 and CDR2 (germline): MNHEY, SMNVEV (reference sequence). There are 13 residues in the CDR3. CDR3 nucleotides: TGTGCCAGCAGGGATGACAGGGGCTATGGCTACACCTTC. This sequence encodes CASRDDRGYGYTF.

This chain connects TRBV7-8 to TRBJ1-2, with a possible D match to TRBD1 (6 bases). Germline assignment: CDR1 SGHVS and CDR2 FQNEAQ. V gave up 6 bases and J gave up 6 bases, with 17 bases separating them. The CDR3 sequence is 14 residues long. CDR3 amino acids: CASRLGGAGDGYTF. Written as DNA, the CDR3 is TGTGCCAGCAGACTAGGGGGGGCAGGAGATGGCTACACCTTC.

This clone is medium-sized within its sample. The rearrangement uses TRBV7-9 and TRBJ1-5, with 9 nucleotides matching TRBD1. The CDR3 extends over 14 amino acids. V dropped 5 bases and J dropped 7; count of bases not matched to a gene: 6. Looked up from germline, CDR1 is SEHNR and CDR2 is FQNEAQ (reference sequence). CDR3 amino acids: CASSKQGAGQPQHF. The CDR3 bases are TGTGCCAGCAGCAAACAGGGGGCAGGACAGCCCCAGCATTTT.

The chain combines TRBV20-1 with TRBJ1-1; TRBD1 might be the D (6 bases). Trimming removed 6 bases from V and 10 bases from J, with 15 bases in between. Germline CDR1 DFQATT, CDR2 SNEGSKA (reference sequence). The CDR3 spans 11 residues. The CDR3 coding sequence is TGCAGTGCCGACAGTCAGGGGCTAGCTTTCTTT. It encodes CSADSQGLAFF.

The CDR3 sequence: CASVLGGADSTDTQYF. CDR3 nucleotide sequence: TGTGCTAGTGTCCTCGGGGGGGCCGATAGCACAGATACGCAGTATTTT. The gene calls are TRBV12-5 and TRBJ2-3; 8 bases are a match to TRBD2. Germline CDR1 LGHNT, CDR2 FRNRAP. Trimming took 7 bases from V and 0 from J; bases not matched to a gene: 9. CDR3 length equals 16 residues.